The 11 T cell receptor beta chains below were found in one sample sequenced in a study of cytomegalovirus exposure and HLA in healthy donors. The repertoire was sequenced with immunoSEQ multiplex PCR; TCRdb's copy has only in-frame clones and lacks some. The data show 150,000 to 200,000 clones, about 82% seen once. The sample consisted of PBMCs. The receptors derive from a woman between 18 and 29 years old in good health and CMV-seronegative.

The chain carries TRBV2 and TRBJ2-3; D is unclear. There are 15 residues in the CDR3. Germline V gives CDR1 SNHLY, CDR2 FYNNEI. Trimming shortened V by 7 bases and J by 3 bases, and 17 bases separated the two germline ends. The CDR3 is CASTLLQAETDTQYF. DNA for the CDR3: TGTGCCAGCACCTTACTCCAGGCCGAGACAGATACGCAGTATTTT.

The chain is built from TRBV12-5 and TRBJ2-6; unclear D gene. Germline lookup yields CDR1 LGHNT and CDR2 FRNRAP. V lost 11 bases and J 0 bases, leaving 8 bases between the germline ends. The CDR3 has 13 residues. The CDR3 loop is CASLYSGANVLTF. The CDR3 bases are TGTGCTTCCCTCTACTCTGGGGCCAACGTCCTGACTTTC.

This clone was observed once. CDR3 residues: CASSSSGTENTGELFF. The CDR3 nucleotides are TGTGCCAGCAGTTCATCCGGGACAGAGAACACCGGGGAGCTGTTTTTT. The V and J genes are TRBV2 and TRBJ2-2, with 7 bases lining up with TRBD1. Germline values: CDR1 SNHLY, CDR2 FYNNEI. Trimming took 5 bases from V and 1 from J; bases not matched to a gene: 7. This CDR3 spans 16 amino acids.

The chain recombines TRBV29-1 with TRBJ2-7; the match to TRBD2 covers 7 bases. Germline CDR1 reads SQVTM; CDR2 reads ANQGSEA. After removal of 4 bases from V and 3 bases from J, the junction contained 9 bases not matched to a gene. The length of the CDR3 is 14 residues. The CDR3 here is CSVVRGDKHYEQYF. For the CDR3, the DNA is TGCAGCGTTGTCCGGGGGGATAAGCACTACGAGCAGTACTTC.

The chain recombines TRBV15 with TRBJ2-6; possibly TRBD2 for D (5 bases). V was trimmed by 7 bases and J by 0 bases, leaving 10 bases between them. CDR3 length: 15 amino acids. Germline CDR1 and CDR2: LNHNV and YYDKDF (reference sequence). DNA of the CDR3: TGTGCCACCACGACTCGGGGCTCTGGGGCCAACGTCCTGACTTTC. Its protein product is CATTTRGSGANVLTF.

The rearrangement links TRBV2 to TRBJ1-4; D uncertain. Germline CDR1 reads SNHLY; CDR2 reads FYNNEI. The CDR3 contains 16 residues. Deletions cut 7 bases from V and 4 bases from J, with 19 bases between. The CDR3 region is CASTTNRGPLNEKLFF. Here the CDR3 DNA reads TGTGCCAGCACTACAAATAGAGGGCCACTTAATGAAAAACTGTTTTTT.

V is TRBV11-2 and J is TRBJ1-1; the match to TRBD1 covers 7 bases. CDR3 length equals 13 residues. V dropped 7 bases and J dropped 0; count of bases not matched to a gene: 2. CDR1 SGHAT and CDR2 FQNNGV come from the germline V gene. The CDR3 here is CASMTGLNTEAFF. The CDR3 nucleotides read TGTGCCAGCATGACAGGGCTGAACACTGAAGCTTTCTTT.

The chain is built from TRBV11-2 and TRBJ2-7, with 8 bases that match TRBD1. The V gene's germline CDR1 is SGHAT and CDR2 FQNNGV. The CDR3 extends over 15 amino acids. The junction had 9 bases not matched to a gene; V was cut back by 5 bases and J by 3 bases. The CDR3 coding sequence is TGTGCCAGCAGCATAGGGCCGGGACAGGACTACGAGCAGTACTTC. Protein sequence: CASSIGPGQDYEQYF.

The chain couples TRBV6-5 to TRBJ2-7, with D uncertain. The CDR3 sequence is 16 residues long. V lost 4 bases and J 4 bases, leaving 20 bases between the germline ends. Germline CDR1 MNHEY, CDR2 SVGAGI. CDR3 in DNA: TGTGCCAGCAGTTTAGCCCGCACGCTAGGATCATACGAGCAGTACTTC. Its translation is CASSLARTLGSYEQYF.

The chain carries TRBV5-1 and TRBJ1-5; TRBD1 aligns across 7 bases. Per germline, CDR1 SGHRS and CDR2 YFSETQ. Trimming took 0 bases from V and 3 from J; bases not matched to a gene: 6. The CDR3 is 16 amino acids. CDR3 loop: CASSLGPGQLNQPQHF. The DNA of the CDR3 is TGCGCCAGCAGCTTGGGCCCGGGACAGCTCAATCAGCCCCAGCATTTT. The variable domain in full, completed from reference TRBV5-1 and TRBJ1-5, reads KAGVTQTPRYLIKTRGQQVTLSCSPISGHRSVSWYQQTPGQGLQFLFEYFSETQRNKGNFPGRFSGRQFSNSRSEMNVSTLELGDSALYLCASSLGPGQLNQPQHFGDGTRLSIL.

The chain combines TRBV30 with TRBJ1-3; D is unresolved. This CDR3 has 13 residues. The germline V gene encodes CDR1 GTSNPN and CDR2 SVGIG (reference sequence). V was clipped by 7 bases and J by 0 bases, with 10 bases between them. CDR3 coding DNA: TGTGCCTTTCCCCTAAACTCTGGAAACACCATATATTTT. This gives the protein CAFPLNSGNTIYF.